This TCR beta chain was sequenced in a study of PD-1 blockade in classical Hodgkin lymphoma. The overall study: Nivolumab dosed at 3 mg/kg went to patients intravenously every 2 weeks.

Remarks on this clone: The target antigen is unknown.

This CDR3 is 11 amino acids long. V was trimmed by 0 bases and J by 3 bases, leaving 0 bases between them. From germline, CDR1 is MNHEY and CDR2 SMNVEV (reference sequence). The study's findings and limits: TCR diversity in CD4+, not CD8+, cells rose significantly by C4D1. When nivolumab was started under 1 year after ASCT, patients were excluded. Nothing has yet pinned down what causes the repertoire differences, possibly disease activity or prior therapy.

Every single patient, without exception, relapsed after autologous stem cell transplantation, and brentuximab vedotin exposure varied. The table came from immunoSEQ multiplex PCR; TCRdb's copy has only in-frame clones and leaves some out. Seen here are roughly 41,000 clones, 88% observed once, and the top ten hold approximately 7.5%. The sample was peripheral blood mononuclear cells (PBMCs), taken before the second cycle of nivolumab. This sequence originates from a human donor with classical Hodgkin lymphoma. The chain recombines TRBV27 with TRBJ2-7; no clear D gene. CDR3 sequence (DNA): TGTGCCAGCAGTTTATCCTACGAGCAGTACTTC. It encodes CASSLSYEQYF.